This T cell receptor beta chain was recovered during a study of CD4 T cells in relation to SARS-CoV-2 and coronaviruses. Clones were sequenced by immunoSEQ multiplex PCR, and TCRdb holds only the in-frame ones, with some missing. The table includes about 39,000 clones, 65% to 80% detected once. Turning to this clone: The antigen is undetermined.

This clonotype was sampled from an adult with COVID-19. Sequencing used memory CD4+ T cells from PBMCs, cultured in vitro.

CDR3 protein: CASSLWNFAWTDFSNQPQHF. DNA of the CDR3: TGTGCCAGCAGTTTATGGAACTTTGCCTGGACAGATTTTAGCAATCAGCCCCAGCATTTT. J is TRBJ1-5 and V is TRBV28; tentatively, D is TRBD1 (6 bases). The V end was cut by 0 bases, the J end by 0 bases, with 21 bases between. There are 20 residues in the CDR3. Germline V gene data show CDR1 as MDHEN and CDR2 as SYDVKM.